In its sample, the clone carrying this T cell receptor beta chain was seen many times. Antigen unknown. The data were obtained in a study of T cells in Graves' hyperthyroidism and ophthalmopathy. Points from the study as a whole: Ophthalmopathy and stable hyperthyroidism were separated by a 13 V-J model. Blood also showed most of the thyroid clonotypes that were expanded above 0.001.

The CDR3 consists of 15 residues. The ends were cut back, 1 base at V and 0 bases at J, with 10 bases in the middle. CDR1 is GTSNPN and CDR2 is SVGIG in the germline V gene (reference sequence). Amplification yielded TCR beta CDR3 regions, with RNA transcripts as the source. A first-round RT-PCR of the TCR CDR3 used the HTBI primer set. Each CDR3 protein is one row after TCRdb ran MiXCR on the multiplex PCR reads. The repertoire consists of about 400,000 distinct CDR3 sequences, with more than 13% occurring once and the leading ten covering 28%. Patients were excluded for uncontrolled infection, other autoimmune disease, pregnancy or lactation. Using over 8.5 ml of fresh peripheral blood, PBMCs were prepared.

The gene calls are TRBV30 and TRBJ1-5; perhaps TRBD1 as D (6 bases). The receptor comes from a man in his forties or fifties with Graves' ophthalmopathy. Material: blood. The DNA for the CDR3 is TGTGCCTGGAGTGACAGGGTTAATAGCAATCAGCCCCAGCATTTT. This sequence encodes CAWSDRVNSNQPQHF.